The rows below give T cell receptor beta chains drawn from one sample of a study of blood T cell repertoires in COVID-19. Libraries were prepared by immunoSEQ multiplex PCR; TCRdb keeps only in-frame clonotypes and omits some of them. The table includes tens of thousands of clones, roughly 79% detected once. The sequenced sample consisted of peripheral blood. The receptors come from a human donor in a cohort sampled during active COVID-19. CDR3s include the opening cysteine and the closing phenylalanine or tryptophan. Fields, in order: CDR3 protein, CDR3 DNA, CDR3 length, J gene, V gene, D gene, clone size. The D gene is left open where the match is weak. Some rows have no size entry. The others give once, few or many, or a class for an expanded clone.

CDR3 protein: CASSRDRVDEKLFF; CDR3 DNA: TGTGCCAGCAGCCGGGACAGGGTGGATGAAAAACTGTTTTTT; CDR3 length: 14; J gene: TRBJ1-4; V gene: TRBV7-9; D gene: TRBD1; clone size: -
CDR3 protein: CASSQGGARTEAFF; CDR3 DNA: TGTGCCAGCTCTCAGGGTGGGGCCCGAACTGAAGCTTTCTTT; CDR3 length: 14; J gene: TRBJ1-1; V gene: TRBV7-6; D gene: -; clone size: -
CDR3 protein: CASSYSGQGLQPQHF; CDR3 DNA: TGTGCCAGCAGTTACTCGGGACAGGGGTTGCAGCCCCAGCATTTT; CDR3 length: 15; J gene: TRBJ1-5; V gene: TRBV6-5; D gene: TRBD1; clone size: -
CDR3 protein: CASSLWTSGLTDTQYF; CDR3 DNA: TGTGCCAGCAGTTTATGGACTAGCGGGCTCACAGATACGCAGTATTTT; CDR3 length: 16; J gene: TRBJ2-3; V gene: TRBV27; D gene: TRBD2; clone size: -
CDR3 protein: CSVETWPEGTGNLGANVLTF; CDR3 DNA: TGCAGCGTTGAAACCTGGCCTGAGGGGACAGGGAATCTTGGGGCCAACGTCCTGACTTTC; CDR3 length: 20; J gene: TRBJ2-6; V gene: TRBV29-1; D gene: TRBD1; clone size: -
CDR3 protein: CASSLMAGYEQYF; CDR3 DNA: TGTGCCAGCAGTTTAATGGCAGGGTACGAGCAGTACTTC; CDR3 length: 13; J gene: TRBJ2-7; V gene: TRBV27; D gene: -; clone size: -
CDR3 protein: CASSSSVPGTRNTGELFF; CDR3 DNA: TGTGCCAGCAGTTCCTCTGTCCCGGGGACTAGGAACACCGGGGAGCTGTTTTTT; CDR3 length: 18; J gene: TRBJ2-2; V gene: TRBV27; D gene: TRBD2; clone size: -
CDR3 protein: CASSITGAGQPQHF; CDR3 DNA: TGTGCCAGTAGTATCACAGGGGCGGGTCAGCCCCAGCATTTT; CDR3 length: 14; J gene: TRBJ1-5; V gene: TRBV19; D gene: TRBD1; clone size: -
CDR3 protein: CAWSAGGAGEQYF; CDR3 DNA: TGTGCCTGGAGTGCCGGGGGGGCGGGGGAGCAGTACTTC; CDR3 length: 13; J gene: TRBJ2-7; V gene: TRBV30; D gene: TRBD2; clone size: -
CDR3 protein: CASTVVRWASGEGETQYF; CDR3 DNA: TGTGCCAGCACTGTAGTCCGGTGGGCTAGCGGGGAAGGTGAGACCCAGTACTTC; CDR3 length: 18; J gene: TRBJ2-5; V gene: TRBV7-8; D gene: TRBD2; clone size: -
CDR3 protein: CASSYSPENIYNEQFF; CDR3 DNA: TGTGCCAGCAGTTACTCTCCTGAGAATATCTACAATGAGCAGTTCTTC; CDR3 length: 16; J gene: TRBJ2-1; V gene: TRBV6-5; D gene: -; clone size: few
CDR3 protein: CASSQDRNIQYF; CDR3 DNA: TGCGCCAGCAGCCAGGACAGAAACATTCAGTACTTC; CDR3 length: 12; J gene: TRBJ2-4; V gene: TRBV5-1; D gene: -; clone size: -
CDR3 protein: CASSYLGLAGGGEQFF; CDR3 DNA: TGTGCCAGCAGTTACCTGGGACTAGCGGGAGGTGGAGAGCAGTTCTTC; CDR3 length: 16; J gene: TRBJ2-1; V gene: TRBV6-2/TRBV6-3; D gene: TRBD2; clone size: -
CDR3 protein: CASSLSAGTEAFF; CDR3 DNA: TGTGCCAGCAGTTTATCCGCAGGCACTGAAGCTTTCTTT; CDR3 length: 13; J gene: TRBJ1-1; V gene: TRBV12-3/TRBV12-4; D gene: -; clone size: -
CDR3 protein: CASSPGTAYNEQFF; CDR3 DNA: TGCGCCAGCAGCCCCGGGACAGCCTACAATGAGCAGTTCTTC; CDR3 length: 14; J gene: TRBJ2-1; V gene: TRBV10-2; D gene: TRBD1; clone size: -
CDR3 protein: CASSQSGAGLEKLFF; CDR3 DNA: TGCGCCAGCAGTCAATCGGGGGCAGGGCTCGAAAAACTGTTTTTT; CDR3 length: 15; J gene: TRBJ1-4; V gene: TRBV23-1; D gene: -; clone size: few
CDR3 protein: CASSVTEETQYF; CDR3 DNA: TGTGCCAGCAGCGTGACTGAAGAGACCCAGTACTTC; CDR3 length: 12; J gene: TRBJ2-5; V gene: TRBV9; D gene: -; clone size: -
CDR3 protein: CASSARRQGRNTEAFF; CDR3 DNA: TGTGCCAGCAGCGCCCGGAGACAGGGGCGGAACACTGAAGCTTTCTTT; CDR3 length: 16; J gene: TRBJ1-1; V gene: TRBV5-8; D gene: TRBD1; clone size: once
CDR3 protein: CASSFLGTVPSPLHF; CDR3 DNA: TGCGCCAGCAGCTTTTTAGGGACAGTTCCTTCACCCCTCCACTTT; CDR3 length: 15; J gene: TRBJ1-6; V gene: TRBV5-1; D gene: TRBD1; clone size: few
CDR3 protein: CACRPPEVDTQYF; CDR3 DNA: TGTGCCTGTCGACCTCCGGAGGTGGATACGCAGTATTTT; CDR3 length: 13; J gene: TRBJ2-3; V gene: TRBV30; D gene: -; clone size: -
CDR3 protein: CASSRPGQGVYEQYF; CDR3 DNA: TGCGCCAGCAGCCGTCCGGGACAGGGGGTCTACGAGCAGTACTTC; CDR3 length: 15; J gene: TRBJ2-7; V gene: TRBV4-1; D gene: TRBD1; clone size: -
CDR3 protein: CASSPHPRGTEAFF; CDR3 DNA: TGTGCCAGTAGTCCCCACCCCCGGGGCACTGAAGCTTTCTTT; CDR3 length: 14; J gene: TRBJ1-1; V gene: TRBV19; D gene: -; clone size: -
CDR3 protein: CASRGTDQPQHF; CDR3 DNA: TGTGCCAGCAGGGGGACAGATCAGCCCCAGCATTTT; CDR3 length: 12; J gene: TRBJ1-5; V gene: TRBV6-6; D gene: TRBD1; clone size: -
CDR3 protein: CASSIWDRWNTEAFF; CDR3 DNA: TGTGCCAGTAGTATCTGGGACAGGTGGAACACTGAAGCTTTCTTT; CDR3 length: 15; J gene: TRBJ1-1; V gene: TRBV19; D gene: TRBD1; clone size: -
CDR3 protein: CASSWSHSWETQYF; CDR3 DNA: TGTGCCAGCAGCTGGTCCCACAGCTGGGAGACCCAGTACTTC; CDR3 length: 14; J gene: TRBJ2-5; V gene: TRBV5-5; D gene: -; clone size: -
CDR3 protein: CASSLDSTNEKLFF; CDR3 DNA: TGCGCCAGCAGCTTGGACAGTACTAATGAAAAACTGTTTTTT; CDR3 length: 14; J gene: TRBJ1-4; V gene: TRBV5-1; D gene: -; clone size: few
CDR3 protein: CASSTPQSSYNEQFF; CDR3 DNA: TGTGCCAGCAGCACCCCACAGAGCTCCTACAATGAGCAGTTCTTC; CDR3 length: 15; J gene: TRBJ2-1; V gene: TRBV5-8; D gene: -; clone size: few
CDR3 protein: CASSEFGLAGGGETQYF; CDR3 DNA: TGTGCCAGTAGTGAGTTCGGACTAGCGGGAGGAGGAGAGACCCAGTACTTC; CDR3 length: 17; J gene: TRBJ2-5; V gene: TRBV19; D gene: TRBD2; clone size: once
CDR3 protein: CASSVEREKTDTQYF; CDR3 DNA: TGTGCCAGCAGCGTGGAGCGGGAGAAGACAGATACGCAGTATTTT; CDR3 length: 15; J gene: TRBJ2-3; V gene: TRBV5-4; D gene: TRBD2; clone size: few
CDR3 protein: CASSIDQLRSSYNEQFF; CDR3 DNA: TGTGCCAGCAGCATCGACCAATTACGGAGCTCCTACAATGAGCAGTTCTTC; CDR3 length: 17; J gene: TRBJ2-1; V gene: TRBV9; D gene: -; clone size: -
CDR3 protein: CASSFVPGQGDTEAFF; CDR3 DNA: TGTGCCAGCAGCTTCGTACCGGGACAGGGAGACACTGAAGCTTTCTTT; CDR3 length: 16; J gene: TRBJ1-1; V gene: TRBV7-2; D gene: TRBD1; clone size: -
CDR3 protein: CASSPGAGRGSNQPQHF; CDR3 DNA: TGTGCCAGTAGTCCGGGGGCAGGGAGGGGTAGCAATCAGCCCCAGCATTTT; CDR3 length: 17; J gene: TRBJ1-5; V gene: TRBV19; D gene: -; clone size: -
CDR3 protein: CASSPPGGNYNSPLHF; CDR3 DNA: TGTGCCAGCAGCCCACCAGGGGGAAATTATAATTCACCCCTCCACTTT; CDR3 length: 16; J gene: TRBJ1-6; V gene: TRBV5-6; D gene: TRBD1; clone size: -
CDR3 protein: CASSFNAGVTGELFF; CDR3 DNA: TGCGCCAGCAGCTTTAACGCGGGAGTAACCGGGGAGCTGTTTTTT; CDR3 length: 15; J gene: TRBJ2-2; V gene: TRBV5-1; D gene: TRBD2; clone size: -
CDR3 protein: CASSARRGGYQETQYF; CDR3 DNA: TGTGCCAGCAGCGCCAGGCGGGGGGGGTACCAAGAGACCCAGTACTTC; CDR3 length: 16; J gene: TRBJ2-5; V gene: TRBV7-2; D gene: TRBD2; clone size: -
CDR3 protein: CASSLAPGSYEQYF; CDR3 DNA: TGCGCCAGCAGCTTGGCCCCGGGGAGCTACGAGCAGTACTTC; CDR3 length: 14; J gene: TRBJ2-7; V gene: TRBV5-1; D gene: -; clone size: few
CDR3 protein: CASSSTGDREQYF; CDR3 DNA: TGCGCCAGCAGCTCTACAGGGGACCGGGAGCAGTACTTC; CDR3 length: 13; J gene: TRBJ2-7; V gene: TRBV5-1; D gene: TRBD1; clone size: -
CDR3 protein: CASSIYPGLGTGMNTEAFF; CDR3 DNA: TGTGCCAGTAGTATATATCCGGGACTGGGGACGGGTATGAACACTGAAGCTTTCTTT; CDR3 length: 19; J gene: TRBJ1-1; V gene: TRBV19; D gene: -; clone size: medium-sized
CDR3 protein: CASSYPGQGHQETQYF; CDR3 DNA: TGCGCCAGCAGTTACCCGGGACAGGGGCACCAAGAGACCCAGTACTTC; CDR3 length: 16; J gene: TRBJ2-5; V gene: TRBV5-1; D gene: TRBD1; clone size: once
CDR3 protein: CATDTLRSAGELFF; CDR3 DNA: TGTGCCACGGACACGCTGCGTTCCGCCGGGGAGCTGTTTTTT; CDR3 length: 14; J gene: TRBJ2-2; V gene: TRBV6-5; D gene: -; clone size: -
CDR3 protein: CATRPRGGDQPQHF; CDR3 DNA: TGTGCCACCCGACCGAGGGGGGGCGATCAGCCCCAGCATTTT; CDR3 length: 14; J gene: TRBJ1-5; V gene: TRBV24-1; D gene: -; clone size: -
CDR3 protein: CASSLVGGPDTQYF; CDR3 DNA: TGTGCCAGCAGCTTGGTAGGCGGGCCAGATACGCAGTATTTT; CDR3 length: 14; J gene: TRBJ2-3; V gene: TRBV5-4; D gene: -; clone size: -
CDR3 protein: CASSQPALAGSTDTQYF; CDR3 DNA: TGCGCCAGCAGCCAACCAGCTCTAGCGGGGAGTACAGATACGCAGTATTTT; CDR3 length: 17; J gene: TRBJ2-3; V gene: TRBV4-1; D gene: TRBD2; clone size: -
CDR3 protein: CASSSTPDRGIYEQYF; CDR3 DNA: TGCGCCAGCAGCTCGACCCCGGACAGGGGAATTTACGAGCAGTACTTC; CDR3 length: 16; J gene: TRBJ2-7; V gene: TRBV5-1; D gene: TRBD1; clone size: -
CDR3 protein: CASSQLAGGTYNEQFF; CDR3 DNA: TGTGCCAGCAGCCAACTAGCGGGGGGAACCTACAATGAGCAGTTCTTC; CDR3 length: 16; J gene: TRBJ2-1; V gene: TRBV5-4; D gene: TRBD2; clone size: -
CDR3 protein: CASSFLVETQYF; CDR3 DNA: TGTGCCAGCAGTTTCCTCGTAGAGACCCAGTACTTC; CDR3 length: 12; J gene: TRBJ2-5; V gene: TRBV12-3/TRBV12-4; D gene: -; clone size: -
CDR3 protein: CASLRGGGAQEQFF; CDR3 DNA: TGTGCCAGTCTAAGGGGCGGGGGGGCCCAGGAGCAGTTCTTC; CDR3 length: 14; J gene: TRBJ2-1; V gene: TRBV6-5; D gene: TRBD2; clone size: -
CDR3 protein: CASSLAVPSYNEQFF; CDR3 DNA: TGTGCCAGCAGTCTAGCGGTTCCCTCCTACAATGAGCAGTTCTTC; CDR3 length: 15; J gene: TRBJ2-1; V gene: TRBV27; D gene: TRBD2; clone size: -
CDR3 protein: CASSLAGGVETQYF; CDR3 DNA: TGTGCCAGCAGCCTAGCGGGAGGGGTGGAGACCCAGTACTTC; CDR3 length: 14; J gene: TRBJ2-5; V gene: TRBV14; D gene: TRBD2; clone size: -
CDR3 protein: CASSWTSTTDTQYF; CDR3 DNA: TGCGCCAGCAGCTGGACTAGTACTACAGATACGCAGTATTTT; CDR3 length: 14; J gene: TRBJ2-3; V gene: TRBV5-1; D gene: TRBD2; clone size: few
CDR3 protein: CARPDSFYSNQPQHF; CDR3 DNA: TGCGCCAGACCGGACAGCTTCTATAGCAATCAGCCCCAGCATTTT; CDR3 length: 15; J gene: TRBJ1-5; V gene: TRBV10-1; D gene: -; clone size: -
CDR3 protein: CASSSGDGTMNTEAFF; CDR3 DNA: TGCGCCAGCAGCTCAGGGGACGGCACAATGAACACTGAAGCTTTCTTT; CDR3 length: 16; J gene: TRBJ1-1; V gene: TRBV5-1; D gene: -; clone size: -